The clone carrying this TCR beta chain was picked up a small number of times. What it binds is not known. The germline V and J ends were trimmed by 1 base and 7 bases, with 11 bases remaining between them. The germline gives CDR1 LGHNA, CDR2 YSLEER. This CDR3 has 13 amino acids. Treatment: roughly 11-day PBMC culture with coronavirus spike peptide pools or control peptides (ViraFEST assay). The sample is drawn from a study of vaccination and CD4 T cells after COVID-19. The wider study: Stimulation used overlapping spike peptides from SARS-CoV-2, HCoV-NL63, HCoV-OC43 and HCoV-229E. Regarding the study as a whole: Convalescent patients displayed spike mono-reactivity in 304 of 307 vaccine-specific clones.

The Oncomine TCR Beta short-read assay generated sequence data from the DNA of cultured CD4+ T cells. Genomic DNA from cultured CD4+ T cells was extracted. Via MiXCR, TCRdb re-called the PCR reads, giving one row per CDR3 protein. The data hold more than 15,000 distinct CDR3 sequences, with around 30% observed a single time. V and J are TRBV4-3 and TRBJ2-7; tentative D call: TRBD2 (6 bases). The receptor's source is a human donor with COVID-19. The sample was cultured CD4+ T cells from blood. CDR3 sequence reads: CASSQVAAGEQYF. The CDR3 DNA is TGCGCCAGCAGCCAAGTGGCCGCGGGGGAGCAGTACTTC.